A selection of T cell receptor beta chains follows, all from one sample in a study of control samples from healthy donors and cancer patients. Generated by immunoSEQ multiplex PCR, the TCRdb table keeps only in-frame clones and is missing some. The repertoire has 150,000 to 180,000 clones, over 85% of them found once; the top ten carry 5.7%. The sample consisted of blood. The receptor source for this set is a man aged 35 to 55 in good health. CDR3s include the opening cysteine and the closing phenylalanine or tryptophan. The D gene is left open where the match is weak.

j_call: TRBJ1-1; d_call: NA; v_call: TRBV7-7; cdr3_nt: TGTGCCAGCAGCTTCAACGGGAACACTGAAGCTTTCTTT; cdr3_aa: CASSFNGNTEAFF
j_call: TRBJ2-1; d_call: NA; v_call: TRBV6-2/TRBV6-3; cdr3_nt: TGTGCCAGCAGTCCCTATGCCAGTGAGTACAATGAGCAGTTCTTC; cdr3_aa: CASSPYASEYNEQFF
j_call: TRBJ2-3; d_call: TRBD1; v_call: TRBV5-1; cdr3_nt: TGCGCCAGCAGCCGGGACAGGGGAAGGACAGATACGCAGTATTTT; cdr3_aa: CASSRDRGRTDTQYF
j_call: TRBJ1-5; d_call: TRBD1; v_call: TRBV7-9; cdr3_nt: TGTGCCAGCAGCCCCGGGACAGGGTTGAATCAGCCCCAGCATTTT; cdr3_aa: CASSPGTGLNQPQHF
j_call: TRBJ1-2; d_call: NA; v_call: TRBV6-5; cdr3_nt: TGTGCCAGCAGTCGAATTACAGGGTCCGGCTACACCTTC; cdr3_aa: CASSRITGSGYTF
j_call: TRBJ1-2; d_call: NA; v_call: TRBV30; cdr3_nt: TGTGCCTGGAGCGACCCACGCGGAGGGGCCAACTATGGCTACACCTTC; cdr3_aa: CAWSDPRGGANYGYTF
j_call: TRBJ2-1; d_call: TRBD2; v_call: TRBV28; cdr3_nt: TGTGCCAGCAGTCCTTACGGGACTAGCGGGAACAATGAGCAGTTCTTC; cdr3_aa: CASSPYGTSGNNEQFF
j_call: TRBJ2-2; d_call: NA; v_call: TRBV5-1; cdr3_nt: TGCGCCAGCAGCTTGGTGGGGTTAGCCGGGGAGCTGTTTTTT; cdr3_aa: CASSLVGLAGELFF
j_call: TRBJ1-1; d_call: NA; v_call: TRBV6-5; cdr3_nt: TGTGCCAGCAGTTACTCGTCGGGGCAAGCTTTCTTT; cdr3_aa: CASSYSSGQAFF
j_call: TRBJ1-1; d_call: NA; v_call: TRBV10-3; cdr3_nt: TGTGCCATCAGTGTGTTGCCGAACACTGAAGCTTTCTTT; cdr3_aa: CAISVLPNTEAFF